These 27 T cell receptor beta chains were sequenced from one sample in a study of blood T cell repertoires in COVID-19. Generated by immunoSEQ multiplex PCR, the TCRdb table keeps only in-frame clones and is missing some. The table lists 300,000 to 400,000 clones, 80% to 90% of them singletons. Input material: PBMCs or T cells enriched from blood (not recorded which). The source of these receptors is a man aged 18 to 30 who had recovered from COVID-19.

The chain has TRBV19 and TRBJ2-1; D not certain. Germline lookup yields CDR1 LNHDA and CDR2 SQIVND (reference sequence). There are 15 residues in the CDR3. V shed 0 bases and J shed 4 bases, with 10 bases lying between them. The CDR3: CASSIEAAAYNEQFF. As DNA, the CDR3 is TGTGCCAGTAGTATAGAGGCGGCGGCGTACAATGAGCAGTTCTTC.

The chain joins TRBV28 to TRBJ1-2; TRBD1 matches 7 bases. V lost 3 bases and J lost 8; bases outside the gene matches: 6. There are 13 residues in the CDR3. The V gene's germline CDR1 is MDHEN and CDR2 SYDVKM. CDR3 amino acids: CASSFGQAGGYTF. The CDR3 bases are TGTGCCAGCAGTTTTGGACAGGCCGGCGGCTACACCTTC.

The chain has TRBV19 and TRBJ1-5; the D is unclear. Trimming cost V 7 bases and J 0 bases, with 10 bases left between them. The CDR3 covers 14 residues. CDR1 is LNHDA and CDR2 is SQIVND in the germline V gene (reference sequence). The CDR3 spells CASTSVYSNQPQHF. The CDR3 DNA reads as TGTGCCAGTACCTCCGTATATAGCAATCAGCCCCAGCATTTT.

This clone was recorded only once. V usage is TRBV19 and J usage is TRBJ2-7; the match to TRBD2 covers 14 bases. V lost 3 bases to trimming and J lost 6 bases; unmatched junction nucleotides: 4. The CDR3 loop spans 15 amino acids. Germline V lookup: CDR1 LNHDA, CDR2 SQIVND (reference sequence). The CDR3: CASSMTSGRAFEQYF. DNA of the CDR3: TGTGCCAGTAGTATGACTAGCGGGAGGGCCTTCGAGCAGTACTTC.

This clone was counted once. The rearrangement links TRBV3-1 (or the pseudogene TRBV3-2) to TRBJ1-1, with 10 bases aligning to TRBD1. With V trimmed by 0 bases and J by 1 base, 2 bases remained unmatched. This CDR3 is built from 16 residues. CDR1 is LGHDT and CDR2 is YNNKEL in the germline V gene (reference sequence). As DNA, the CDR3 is TGTGCCAGCAGCCAAGAGACAGGGGGCCCGAACACTGAAGCTTTCTTT. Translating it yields CASSQETGGPNTEAFF.

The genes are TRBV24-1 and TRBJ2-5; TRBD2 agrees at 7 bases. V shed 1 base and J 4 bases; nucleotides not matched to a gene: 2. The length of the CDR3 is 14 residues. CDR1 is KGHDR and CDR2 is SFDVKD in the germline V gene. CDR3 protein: CATSDFGGGETQYF. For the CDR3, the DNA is TGTGCCACCAGTGATTTTGGGGGGGGAGAGACCCAGTACTTC.

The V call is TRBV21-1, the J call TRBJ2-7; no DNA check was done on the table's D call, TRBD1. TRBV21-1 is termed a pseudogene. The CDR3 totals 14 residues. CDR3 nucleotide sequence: TGTGCCAGCAGCAAAGGGGACAGGTCCTACGAGCAGTACTTC. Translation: CASSKGDRSYEQYF.

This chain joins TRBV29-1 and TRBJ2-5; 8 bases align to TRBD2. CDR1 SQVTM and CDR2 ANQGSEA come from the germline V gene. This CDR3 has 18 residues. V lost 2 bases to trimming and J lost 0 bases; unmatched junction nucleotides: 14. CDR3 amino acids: CSVESSGRTGGYQETQYF. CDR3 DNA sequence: TGCAGCGTTGAATCTAGCGGGCGTACTGGGGGTTACCAAGAGACCCAGTACTTC.

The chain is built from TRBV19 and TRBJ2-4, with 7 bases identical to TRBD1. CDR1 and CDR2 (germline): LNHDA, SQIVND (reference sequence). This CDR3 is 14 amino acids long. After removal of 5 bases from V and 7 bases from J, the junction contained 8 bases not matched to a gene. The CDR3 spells CASSLGQELNIQYF. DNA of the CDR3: TGTGCCAGTAGTTTAGGACAGGAGCTGAACATTCAGTACTTC. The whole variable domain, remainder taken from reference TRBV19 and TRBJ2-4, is DGGITQSPKYLFRKEGQNVTLSCEQNLNHDAMYWYRQDPGQGLRLIYYSQIVNDFQKGDIAEGYSVSREKKESFPLTVTSAQKNPTAFYLCASSLGQELNIQYFGAGTRLSVL.

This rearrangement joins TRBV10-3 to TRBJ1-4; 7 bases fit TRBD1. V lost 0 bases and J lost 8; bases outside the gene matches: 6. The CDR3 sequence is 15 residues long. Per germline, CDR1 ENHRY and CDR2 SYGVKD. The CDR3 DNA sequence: TGTGCCATCAGTGAGTCAGACAGGGAGCTAGAAAAACTGTTTTTT. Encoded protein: CAISESDRELEKLFF.

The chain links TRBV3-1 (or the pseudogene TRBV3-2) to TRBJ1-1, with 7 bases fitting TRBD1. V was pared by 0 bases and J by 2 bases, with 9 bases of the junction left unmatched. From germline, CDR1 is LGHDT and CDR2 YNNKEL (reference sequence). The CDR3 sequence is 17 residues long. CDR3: CASSQELTGVFNTEAFF. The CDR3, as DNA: TGTGCCAGCAGCCAAGAACTCACAGGGGTGTTCAACACTGAAGCTTTCTTT.

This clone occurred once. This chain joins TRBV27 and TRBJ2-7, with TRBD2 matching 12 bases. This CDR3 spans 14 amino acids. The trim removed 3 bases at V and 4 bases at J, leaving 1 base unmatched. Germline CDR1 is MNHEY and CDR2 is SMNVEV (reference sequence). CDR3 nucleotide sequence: TGTGCCAGCAGTTTTGGGACTAGCGGGTACGAGCAGTACTTC. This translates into CASSFGTSGYEQYF.

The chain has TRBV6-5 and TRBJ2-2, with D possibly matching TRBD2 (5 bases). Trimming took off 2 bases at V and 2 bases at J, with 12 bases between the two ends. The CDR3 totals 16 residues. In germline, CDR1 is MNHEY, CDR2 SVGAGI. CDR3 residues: CASSYEGTANTGELFF. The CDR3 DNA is TGTGCCAGCAGTTACGAGGGCACAGCTAACACCGGGGAGCTGTTTTTT.

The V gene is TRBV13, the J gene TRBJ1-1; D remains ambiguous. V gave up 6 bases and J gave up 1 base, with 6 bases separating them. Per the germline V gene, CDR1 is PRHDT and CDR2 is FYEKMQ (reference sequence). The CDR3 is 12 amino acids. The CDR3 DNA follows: TGTGCCAGCAGTCGGGGGAACACTGAAGCTTTCTTT. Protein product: CASSRGNTEAFF.

CDR3 sequence: CAVRDRSSYEQYF. For the CDR3, the DNA is TGTGCCGTCCGGGACAGGAGCTCCTACGAGCAGTACTTC. The chain has TRBV6-5 and TRBJ2-7, with TRBD1 matching over 8 bases. Per germline, CDR1 MNHEY and CDR2 SVGAGI. CDR3 size: 13 residues. With V trimmed by 11 bases and J by 0 bases, 6 bases remained unmatched.

The chain's CDR3 is CATSRAGGRREKLFF. CDR3 nucleotide sequence: TGTGCCACCAGCAGGGCAGGGGGCCGGCGTGAAAAACTGTTTTTT. This sequence joins TRBV15 and TRBJ1-4, with TRBD1 matching 8 bases. V shed 3 bases and J 7 bases; nucleotides not matched to a gene: 7. The germline V gene encodes CDR1 LNHNV and CDR2 YYDKDF (reference sequence). CDR3 length: 15 residues.

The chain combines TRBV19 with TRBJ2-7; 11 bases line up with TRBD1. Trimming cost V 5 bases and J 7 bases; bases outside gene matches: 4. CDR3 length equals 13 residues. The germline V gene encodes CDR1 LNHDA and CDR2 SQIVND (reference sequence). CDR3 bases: TGTGCCAGTAGTTCGGGACAGGGGGAGGAGCAGTACTTC. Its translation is CASSSGQGEEQYF.

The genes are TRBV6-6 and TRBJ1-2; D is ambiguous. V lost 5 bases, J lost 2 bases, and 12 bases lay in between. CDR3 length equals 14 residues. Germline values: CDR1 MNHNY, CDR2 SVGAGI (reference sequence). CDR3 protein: CASSTGRGNYGYTF. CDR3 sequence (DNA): TGTGCCAGCAGTACTGGACGGGGAAACTATGGCTACACCTTC.

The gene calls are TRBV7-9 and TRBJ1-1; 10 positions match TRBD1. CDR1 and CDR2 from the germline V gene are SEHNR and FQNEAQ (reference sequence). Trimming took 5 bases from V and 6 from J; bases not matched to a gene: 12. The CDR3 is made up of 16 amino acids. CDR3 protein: CASSPPLGQGDPEAFF. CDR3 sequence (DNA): TGTGCCAGCAGCCCCCCCTTAGGACAGGGGGATCCTGAAGCTTTCTTT.

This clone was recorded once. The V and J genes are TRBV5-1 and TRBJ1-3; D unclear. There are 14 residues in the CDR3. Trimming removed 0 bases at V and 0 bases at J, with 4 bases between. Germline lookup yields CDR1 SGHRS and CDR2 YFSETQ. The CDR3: CASSLEASGNTIYF. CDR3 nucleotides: TGCGCCAGCAGCTTGGAAGCCTCTGGAAACACCATATATTTT.

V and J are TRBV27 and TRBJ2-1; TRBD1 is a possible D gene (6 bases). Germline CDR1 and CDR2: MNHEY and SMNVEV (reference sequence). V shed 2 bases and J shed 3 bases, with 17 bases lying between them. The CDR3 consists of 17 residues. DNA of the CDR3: TGTGCCAGCAGTTTACTTGGCAGGGGTATTTTCTACAATGAGCAGTTCTTC. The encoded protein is CASSLLGRGIFYNEQFF.

The CDR3 loop is CASSRGLASNYEQYF. CDR3 in DNA: TGTGCCAGTAGTAGGGGACTAGCGAGCAATTACGAGCAGTACTTC. This chain connects TRBV19 to TRBJ2-7; TRBD2 matches 10 bases. The CDR3 spans 15 residues. Germline V CDR1 and CDR2: LNHDA, SQIVND (reference sequence). V was pared by 4 bases and J by 4 bases, with 7 bases of the junction left unmatched.

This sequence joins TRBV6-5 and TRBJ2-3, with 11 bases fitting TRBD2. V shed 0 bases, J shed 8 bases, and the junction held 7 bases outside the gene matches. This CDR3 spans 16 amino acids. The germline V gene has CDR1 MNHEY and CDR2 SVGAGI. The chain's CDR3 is CASSYSLAGARSTQYF. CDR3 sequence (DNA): TGTGCCAGCAGTTACTCACTAGCGGGGGCGCGTAGTACGCAGTATTTT.

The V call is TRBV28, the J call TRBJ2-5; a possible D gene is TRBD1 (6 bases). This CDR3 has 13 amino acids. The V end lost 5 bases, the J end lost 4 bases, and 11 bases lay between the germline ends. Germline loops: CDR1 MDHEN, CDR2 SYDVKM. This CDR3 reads CASSGGQLETQYF. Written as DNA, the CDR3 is TGTGCCAGCAGTGGCGGACAGTTAGAGACCCAGTACTTC.

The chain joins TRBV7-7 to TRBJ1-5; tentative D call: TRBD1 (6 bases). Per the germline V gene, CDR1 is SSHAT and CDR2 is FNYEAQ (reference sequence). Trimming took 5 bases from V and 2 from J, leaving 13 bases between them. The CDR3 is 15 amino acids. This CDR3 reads CASSTRQAGNQPQHF. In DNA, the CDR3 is TGTGCCAGCAGCACCCGACAGGCGGGCAATCAGCCCCAGCATTTT.

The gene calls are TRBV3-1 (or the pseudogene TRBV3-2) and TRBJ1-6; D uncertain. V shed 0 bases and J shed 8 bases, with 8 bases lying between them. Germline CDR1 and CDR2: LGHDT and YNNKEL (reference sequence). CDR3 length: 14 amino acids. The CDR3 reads CASSQELYHSPLHF. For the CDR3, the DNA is TGTGCCAGCAGCCAAGAGCTATATCATTCACCCCTCCACTTT.

For the CDR3, the DNA is TGTGCCAGCAGAGATGACAGGGACTATGGCTACACCTTC. Its translation is CASRDDRDYGYTF. The chain carries TRBV6-5 and TRBJ1-2; 7 nucleotides agree with TRBD1. The junction had 4 bases not matched to a gene; V was cut back by 6 bases and J by 3 bases. The germline CDR1 and CDR2 sequences are MNHEY and SVGAGI. The CDR3 is 13 residues long.